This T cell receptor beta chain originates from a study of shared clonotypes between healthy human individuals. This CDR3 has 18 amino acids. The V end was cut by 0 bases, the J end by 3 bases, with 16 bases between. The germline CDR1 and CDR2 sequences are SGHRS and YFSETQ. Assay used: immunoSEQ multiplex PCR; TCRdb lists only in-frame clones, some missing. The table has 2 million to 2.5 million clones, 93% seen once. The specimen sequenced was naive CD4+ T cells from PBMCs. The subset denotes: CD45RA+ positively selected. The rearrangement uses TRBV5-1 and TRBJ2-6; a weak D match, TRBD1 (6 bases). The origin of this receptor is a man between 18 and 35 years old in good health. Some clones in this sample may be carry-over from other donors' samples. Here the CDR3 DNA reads TGCGCCAGCAGCTTGGACCCGACAGGAACACATGGGGCCAACGTCCTGACTTTC. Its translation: CASSLDPTGTHGANVLTF.